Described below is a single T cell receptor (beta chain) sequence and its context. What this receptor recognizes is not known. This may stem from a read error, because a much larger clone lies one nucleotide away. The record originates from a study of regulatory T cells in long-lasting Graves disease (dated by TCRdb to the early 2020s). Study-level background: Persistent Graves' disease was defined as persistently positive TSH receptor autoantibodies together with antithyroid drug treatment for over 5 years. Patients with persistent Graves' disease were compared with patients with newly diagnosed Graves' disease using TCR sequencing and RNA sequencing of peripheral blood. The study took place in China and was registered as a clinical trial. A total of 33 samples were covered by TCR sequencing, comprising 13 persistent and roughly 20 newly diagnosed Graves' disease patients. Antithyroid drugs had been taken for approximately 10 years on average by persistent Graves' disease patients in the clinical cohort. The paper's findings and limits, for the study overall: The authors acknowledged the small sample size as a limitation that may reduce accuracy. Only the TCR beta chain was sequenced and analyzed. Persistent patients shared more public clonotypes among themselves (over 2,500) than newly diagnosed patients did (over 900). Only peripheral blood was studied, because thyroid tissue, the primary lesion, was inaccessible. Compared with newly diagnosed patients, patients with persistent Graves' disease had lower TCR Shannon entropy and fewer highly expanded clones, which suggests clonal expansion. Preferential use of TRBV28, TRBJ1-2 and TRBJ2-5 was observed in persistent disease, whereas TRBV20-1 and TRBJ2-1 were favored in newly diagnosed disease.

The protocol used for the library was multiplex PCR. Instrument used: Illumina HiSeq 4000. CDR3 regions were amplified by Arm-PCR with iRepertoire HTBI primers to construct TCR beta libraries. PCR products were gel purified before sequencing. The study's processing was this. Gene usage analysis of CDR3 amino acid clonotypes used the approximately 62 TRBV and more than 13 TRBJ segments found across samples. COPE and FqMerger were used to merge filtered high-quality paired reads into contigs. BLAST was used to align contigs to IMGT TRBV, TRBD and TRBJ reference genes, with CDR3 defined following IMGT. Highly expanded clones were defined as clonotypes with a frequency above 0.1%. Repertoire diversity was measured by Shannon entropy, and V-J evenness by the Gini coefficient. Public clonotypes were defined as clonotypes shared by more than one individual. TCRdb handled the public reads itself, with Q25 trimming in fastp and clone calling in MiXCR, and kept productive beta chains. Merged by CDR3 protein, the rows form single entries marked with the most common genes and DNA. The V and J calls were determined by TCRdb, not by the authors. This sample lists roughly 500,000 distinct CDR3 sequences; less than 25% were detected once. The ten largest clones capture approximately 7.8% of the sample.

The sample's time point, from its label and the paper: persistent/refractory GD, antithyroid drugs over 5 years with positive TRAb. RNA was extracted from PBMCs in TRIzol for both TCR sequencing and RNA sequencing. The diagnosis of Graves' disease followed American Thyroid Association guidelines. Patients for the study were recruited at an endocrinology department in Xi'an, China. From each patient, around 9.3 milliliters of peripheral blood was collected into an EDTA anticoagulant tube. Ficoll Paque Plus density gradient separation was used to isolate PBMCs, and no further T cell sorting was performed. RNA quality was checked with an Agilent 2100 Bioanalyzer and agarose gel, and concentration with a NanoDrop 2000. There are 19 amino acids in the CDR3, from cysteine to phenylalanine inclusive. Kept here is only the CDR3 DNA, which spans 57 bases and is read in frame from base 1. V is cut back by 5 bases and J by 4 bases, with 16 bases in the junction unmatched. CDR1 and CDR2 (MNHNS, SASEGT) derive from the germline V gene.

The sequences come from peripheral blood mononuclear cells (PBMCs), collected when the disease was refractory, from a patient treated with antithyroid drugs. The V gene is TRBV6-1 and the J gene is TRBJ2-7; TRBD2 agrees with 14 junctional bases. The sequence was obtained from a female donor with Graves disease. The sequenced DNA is TGTGCCAGCAGTCGAAACTTAAGACTAGCGGGAGGGATGGGGTACGAGCAGTACTTC. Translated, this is CASSRNLRLAGGMGYEQYF.